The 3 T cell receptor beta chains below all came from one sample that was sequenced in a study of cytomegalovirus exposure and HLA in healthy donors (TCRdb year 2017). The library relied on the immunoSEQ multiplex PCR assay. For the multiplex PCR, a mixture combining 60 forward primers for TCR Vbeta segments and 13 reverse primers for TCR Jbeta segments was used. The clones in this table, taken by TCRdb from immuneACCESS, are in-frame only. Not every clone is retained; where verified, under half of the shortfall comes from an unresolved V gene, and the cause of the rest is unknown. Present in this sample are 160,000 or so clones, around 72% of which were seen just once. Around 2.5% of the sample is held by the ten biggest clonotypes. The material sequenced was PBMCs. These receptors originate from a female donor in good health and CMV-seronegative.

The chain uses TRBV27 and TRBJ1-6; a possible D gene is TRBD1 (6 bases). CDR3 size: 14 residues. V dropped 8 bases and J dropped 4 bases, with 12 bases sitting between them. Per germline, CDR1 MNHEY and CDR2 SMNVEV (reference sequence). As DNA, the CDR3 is TGTGCCAGCTCCGGACAGTTGTATAATTCACCCCTCCACTTT. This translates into CASSGQLYNSPLHF.

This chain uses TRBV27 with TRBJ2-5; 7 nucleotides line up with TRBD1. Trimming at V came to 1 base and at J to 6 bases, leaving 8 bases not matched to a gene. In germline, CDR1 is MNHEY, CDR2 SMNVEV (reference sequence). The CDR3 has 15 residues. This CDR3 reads CASSLFGAGGKTQYF. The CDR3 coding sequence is TGTGCCAGCAGTTTATTTGGGGCAGGGGGAAAGACCCAGTACTTC.

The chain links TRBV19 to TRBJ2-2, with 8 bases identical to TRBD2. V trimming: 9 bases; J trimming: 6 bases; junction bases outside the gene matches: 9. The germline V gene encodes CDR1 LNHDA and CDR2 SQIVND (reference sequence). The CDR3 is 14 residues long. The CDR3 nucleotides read TGTGCCAGCACGGGGACTAGTGGGGCCGGGGAGCTGTTTTTT. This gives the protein CASTGTSGAGELFF.